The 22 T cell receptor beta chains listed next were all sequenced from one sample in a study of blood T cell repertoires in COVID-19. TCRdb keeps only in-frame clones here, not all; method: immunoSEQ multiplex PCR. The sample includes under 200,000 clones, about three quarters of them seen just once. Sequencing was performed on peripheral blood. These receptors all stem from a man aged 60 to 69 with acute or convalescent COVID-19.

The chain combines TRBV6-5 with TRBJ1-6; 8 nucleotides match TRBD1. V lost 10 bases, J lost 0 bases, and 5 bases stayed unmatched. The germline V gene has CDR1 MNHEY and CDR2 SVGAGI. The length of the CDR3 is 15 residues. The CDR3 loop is CATTGGSSYNSPLHF. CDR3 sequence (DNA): TGTGCCACTACAGGGGGTAGCTCCTATAATTCACCCCTCCACTTT.

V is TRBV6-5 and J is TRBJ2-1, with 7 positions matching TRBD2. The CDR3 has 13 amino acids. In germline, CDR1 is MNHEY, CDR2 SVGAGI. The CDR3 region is CVLTSFWRSEQFF. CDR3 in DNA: TGTGTCCTGACTAGCTTTTGGCGATCCGAGCAGTTCTTC.

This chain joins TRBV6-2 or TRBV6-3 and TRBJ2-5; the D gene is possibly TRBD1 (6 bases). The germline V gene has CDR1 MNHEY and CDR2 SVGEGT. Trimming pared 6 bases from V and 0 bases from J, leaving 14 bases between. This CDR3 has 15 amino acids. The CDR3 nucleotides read TGTGCCAGCAGCCACGGGACACTGTACCAAGAGACCCAGTACTTC. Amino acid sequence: CASSHGTLYQETQYF.

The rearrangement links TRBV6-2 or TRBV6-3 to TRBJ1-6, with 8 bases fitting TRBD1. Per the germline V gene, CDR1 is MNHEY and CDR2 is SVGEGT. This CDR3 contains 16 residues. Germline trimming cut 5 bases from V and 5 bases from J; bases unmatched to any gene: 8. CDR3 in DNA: TGTGCCAGCAGTCCCCTTCGACAGGGGAATAATTCACCCCTCCACTTT. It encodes CASSPLRQGNNSPLHF.

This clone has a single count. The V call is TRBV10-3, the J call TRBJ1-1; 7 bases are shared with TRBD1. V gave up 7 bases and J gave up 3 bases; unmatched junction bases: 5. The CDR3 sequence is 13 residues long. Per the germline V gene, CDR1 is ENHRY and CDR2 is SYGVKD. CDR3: CAITRTGDTEAFF. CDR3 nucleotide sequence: TGTGCCATCACCCGGACAGGCGACACTGAAGCTTTCTTT.

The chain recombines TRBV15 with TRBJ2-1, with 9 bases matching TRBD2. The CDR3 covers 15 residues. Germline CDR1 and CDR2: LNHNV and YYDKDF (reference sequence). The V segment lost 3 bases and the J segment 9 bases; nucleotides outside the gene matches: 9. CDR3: CATSRLRGGLSEQFF. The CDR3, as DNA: TGTGCCACCAGCAGGCTGCGGGGGGGCCTTAGTGAGCAGTTCTTC.

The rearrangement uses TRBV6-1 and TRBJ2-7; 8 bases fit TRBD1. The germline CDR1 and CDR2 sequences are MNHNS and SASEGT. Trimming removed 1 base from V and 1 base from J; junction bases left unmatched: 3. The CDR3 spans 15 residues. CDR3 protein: CASSEVTGGSYEQYF. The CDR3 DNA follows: TGTGCCAGCAGTGAAGTTACAGGGGGTTCCTACGAGCAGTACTTC.

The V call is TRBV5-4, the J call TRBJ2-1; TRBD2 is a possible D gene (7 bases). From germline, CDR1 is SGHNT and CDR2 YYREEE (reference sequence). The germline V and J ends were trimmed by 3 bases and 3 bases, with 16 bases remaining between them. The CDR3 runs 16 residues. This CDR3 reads CASSWGASGHYNEQFF. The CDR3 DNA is TGTGCCAGCAGCTGGGGGGCTAGCGGACACTACAATGAGCAGTTCTTC.

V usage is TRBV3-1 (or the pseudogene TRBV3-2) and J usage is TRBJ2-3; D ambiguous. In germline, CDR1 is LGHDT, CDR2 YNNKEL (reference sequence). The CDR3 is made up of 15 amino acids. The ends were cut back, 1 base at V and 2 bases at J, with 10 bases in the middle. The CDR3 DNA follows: TGTGCCAGCAGCCAAGGTAACCTAAACACAGATACGCAGTATTTT. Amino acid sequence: CASSQGNLNTDTQYF.

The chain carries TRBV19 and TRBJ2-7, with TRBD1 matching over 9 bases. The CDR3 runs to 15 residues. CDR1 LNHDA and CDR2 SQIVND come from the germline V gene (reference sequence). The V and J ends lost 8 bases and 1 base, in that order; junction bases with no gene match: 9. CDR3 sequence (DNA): TGTGCCAGTGCCCTACTGACAGGGGGATCCTACGAGCAGTACTTC. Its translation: CASALLTGGSYEQYF.

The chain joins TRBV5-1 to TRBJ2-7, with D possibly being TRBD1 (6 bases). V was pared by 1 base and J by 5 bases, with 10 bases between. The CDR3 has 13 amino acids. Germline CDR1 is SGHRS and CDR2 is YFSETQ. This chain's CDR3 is CASSLTGKNEQYF. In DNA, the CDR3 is TGCGCCAGCAGCTTGACAGGGAAGAACGAGCAGTACTTC.

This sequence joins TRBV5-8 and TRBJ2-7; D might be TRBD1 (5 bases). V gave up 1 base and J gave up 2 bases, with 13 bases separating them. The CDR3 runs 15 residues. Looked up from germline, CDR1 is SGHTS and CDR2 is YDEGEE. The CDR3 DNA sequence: TGTGCCAGCAGCTTGTTGGGGCGTATGGCCTACGAGCAGTACTTC. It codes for CASSLLGRMAYEQYF.

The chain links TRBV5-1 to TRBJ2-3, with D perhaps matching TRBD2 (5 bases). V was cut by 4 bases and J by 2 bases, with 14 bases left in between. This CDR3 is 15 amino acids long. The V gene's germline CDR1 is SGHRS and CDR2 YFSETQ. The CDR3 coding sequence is TGCGCCAGCAGCGGAGGACGTACATTCACAGATACGCAGTATTTT. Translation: CASSGGRTFTDTQYF.

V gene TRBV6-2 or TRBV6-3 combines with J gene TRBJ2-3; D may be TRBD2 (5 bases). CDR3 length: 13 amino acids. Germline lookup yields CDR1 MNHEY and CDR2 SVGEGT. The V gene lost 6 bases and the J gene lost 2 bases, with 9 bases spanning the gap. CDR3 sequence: CASSWRVTDTQYF. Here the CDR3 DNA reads TGTGCCAGCAGCTGGCGGGTCACAGATACGCAGTATTTT.

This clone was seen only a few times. The CDR3 DNA reads as TGTGCCAGCAGCTTGAATCCGACGGGGAACTATGGCTACACCTTC. Translating it yields CASSLNPTGNYGYTF. The rearrangement links TRBV5-4 to TRBJ1-2; D not resolved. The CDR3 has 15 residues. Trimming shortened V by 1 base and J by 2 bases, and 12 bases separated the two germline ends. Germline V CDR1 and CDR2: SGHNT, YYREEE (reference sequence).

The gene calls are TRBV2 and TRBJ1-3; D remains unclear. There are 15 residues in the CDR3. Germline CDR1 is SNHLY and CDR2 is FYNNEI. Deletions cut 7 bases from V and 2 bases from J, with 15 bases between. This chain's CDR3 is CASTSMGMAGNTIYF. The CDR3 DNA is TGTGCCAGCACCTCTATGGGCATGGCTGGAAACACCATATATTTT.

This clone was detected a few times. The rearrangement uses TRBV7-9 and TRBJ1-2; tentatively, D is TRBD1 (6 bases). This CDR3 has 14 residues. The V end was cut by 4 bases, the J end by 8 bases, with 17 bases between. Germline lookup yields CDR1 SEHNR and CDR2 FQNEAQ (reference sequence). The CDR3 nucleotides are TGTGCCAGCAGCTCGCTCTCGGGACACGACGGCTACACCTTC. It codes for CASSSLSGHDGYTF.

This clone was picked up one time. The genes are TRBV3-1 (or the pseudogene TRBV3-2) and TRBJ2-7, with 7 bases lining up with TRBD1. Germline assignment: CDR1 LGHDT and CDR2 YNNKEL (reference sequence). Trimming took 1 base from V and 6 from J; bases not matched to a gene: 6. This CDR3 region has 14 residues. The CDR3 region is CASSQVQGNSEQYF. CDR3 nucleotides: TGTGCCAGCAGCCAAGTACAGGGGAACAGCGAGCAGTACTTC.

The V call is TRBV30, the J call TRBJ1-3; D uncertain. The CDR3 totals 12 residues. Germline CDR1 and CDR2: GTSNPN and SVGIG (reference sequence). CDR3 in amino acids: CGFRNSGNTIYF. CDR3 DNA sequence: TGTGGGTTCAGAAACTCTGGAAACACCATATATTTT.

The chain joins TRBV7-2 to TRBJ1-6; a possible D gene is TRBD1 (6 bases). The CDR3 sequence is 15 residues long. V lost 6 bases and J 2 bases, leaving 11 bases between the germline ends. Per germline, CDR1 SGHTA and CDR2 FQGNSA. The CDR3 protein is CASRLTGTYNSPLHF. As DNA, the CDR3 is TGTGCCAGCAGGCTTACAGGGACCTATAATTCACCCCTCCACTTT.

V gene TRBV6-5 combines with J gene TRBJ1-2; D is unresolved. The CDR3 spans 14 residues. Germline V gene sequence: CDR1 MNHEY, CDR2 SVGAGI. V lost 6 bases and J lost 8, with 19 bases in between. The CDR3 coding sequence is TGTGCCAGCAGCCGCAAAATCGAGGGAGAAGGCTACACCTTC. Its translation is CASSRKIEGEGYTF.

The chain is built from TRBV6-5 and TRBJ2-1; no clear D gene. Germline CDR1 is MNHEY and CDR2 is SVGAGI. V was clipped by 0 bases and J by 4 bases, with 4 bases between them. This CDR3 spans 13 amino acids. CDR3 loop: CASSYSSYNEQFF. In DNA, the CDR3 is TGTGCCAGCAGTTACTCCAGTTACAATGAGCAGTTCTTC.